This is a list of T cell receptor beta chains from one sample in a study of T cell repertoires in cytomegalovirus infection. These TCRs are of unknown antigen specificity. TCRdb fed the reads into MiXCR, producing one record per CDR3 protein. The sample shows about 700,000 distinct CDR3 sequences, 30% to 35% of them seen only once. The input for sequencing was cultured PBMCs, taken from culture after CMV antigen stimulation. The receptors shown here come from a human donor in good health (CMV status not recorded). Some clones in this sample may be carry-over from other donors' samples. Both conserved end residues are part of each CDR3. D genes are given only for firm matches. Clone size is stated in some rows and not others, as once, few, many or a class when expanded.

D gene	V gene	J gene	clone size	CDR3 DNA	CDR3 protein
NA	TRBV12-3/TRBV12-4	TRBJ2-3	many	TGTGCCAGCAGATTGGGGGGCACGTTCCGAGCAGATACGCAGTATTTT	CASRLGGTFRADTQYF
TRBD2	TRBV11-2	TRBJ2-1	many	TGTGCCAGCAGCTCGGTGCGGGGGGCATACAATGAGCAGTTCTTC	CASSSVRGAYNEQFF
TRBD1	TRBV7-2	TRBJ1-1	many	TGTGCCAGCAGCTTCCGGGACAGGGTTGAAGCTTTCTTT	CASSFRDRVEAFF
NA	TRBV4-3	TRBJ2-7	few	TGCGCCAGCAGCCCCACCCCCCAGGGATCCTACGAGCAGTACTTC	CASSPTPQGSYEQYF
NA	TRBV15	TRBJ1-1	NA	TGTGCCACCAGCAGAGTATCCCCTAACAGGTATCAGGCTGAAGCTTTCTTT	CATSRVSPNRYQAEAFF
NA	TRBV4-3	TRBJ2-3	NA	TGCGCCAGCAGCCAAAGCCCTTACGTAGGCACAGATACGCAGTATTTT	CASSQSPYVGTDTQYF
NA	TRBV20-1	TRBJ1-5	NA	TGCAGTGCTCAAGCTGATAGCAATCAGCCCCAGCATTTT	CSAQADSNQPQHF
TRBD1	TRBV19	TRBJ2-1	NA	TGTGCCAGTAGTATTGGTAGGGACAGACACAATGAGCAGTTCTTC	CASSIGRDRHNEQFF
TRBD1	TRBV2	TRBJ2-3	NA	TGTGCCAGCAGTGAAGCTAGGGACAGCGTAAGCACAGATACGCAGTATTTT	CASSEARDSVSTDTQYF
NA	TRBV7-2	TRBJ1-5	many	TGTGCCAGCAGCTCAACAGGGAGCAATCAGCCCCAGCATTTT	CASSSTGSNQPQHF
NA	TRBV2	TRBJ1-2	few	TGTGCCAGCAAACAGGGTTTAGTTACTAACTATGGCTACACCTTC	CASKQGLVTNYGYTF
NA	TRBV5-6	TRBJ1-1	once	TGTGCCAGCAGCTTGAGTATGTTTAAGGGTGAAGCTTTCTTT	CASSLSMFKGEAFF
NA	TRBV20-1	TRBJ1-1	NA	TGCAGTGCCCCTGGGGGGTCTGAAGCTTTCTTT	CSAPGGSEAFF
NA	TRBV7-6	TRBJ2-1	few	TGTGCCAGCAGCTTAGAGCTTACGTTTTACAATGAGCAGTTCTTC	CASSLELTFYNEQFF
TRBD1	TRBV20-1	TRBJ2-3	NA	TGCAGTGCTAGAGAGCCAGACAGGGGGTACACAGATACGCAGTATTTT	CSAREPDRGYTDTQYF
TRBD2	TRBV6-5	TRBJ2-1	NA	TGTGCCAGCAGTTACTATAGACTAGCATCGGATGAGCAGTTCTTC	CASSYYRLASDEQFF
TRBD1	TRBV19	TRBJ2-4	NA	TGTGCCAGTAGTACCCAAACGGGACAGGATCTGATGGACATTCAGTACTTC	CASSTQTGQDLMDIQYF
NA	TRBV12-3/TRBV12-4	TRBJ2-1	many	TGTGCCAGCAGTTTGTGGGTGAATGAGCAGTTCTTC	CASSLWVNEQFF
NA	TRBV20-1	TRBJ2-3	few	TGCAGTGCTAGAGATCCGGACGGATACACAGATACGCAGTATTTT	CSARDPDGYTDTQYF
TRBD1	TRBV11-2	TRBJ1-1	NA	TGTGCCAGCAGCACCCGGACAGGGGGCACTGAAGCTTTCTTT	CASSTRTGGTEAFF
TRBD2	TRBV15	TRBJ2-5	NA	TGTGCCACCAGCAGACCCACTAGCGGGAGTCCGGAGACCCAGTACTTC	CATSRPTSGSPETQYF
NA	TRBV28	TRBJ1-3	NA	TGTGCCAGCTCACCGAATCTCTCTGGAAACACCATATATTTT	CASSPNLSGNTIYF
NA	TRBV7-8	TRBJ2-1	NA	TGTGCCAGCAGCTTACCCCGGGCTAACAATGAGCAGTTCTTC	CASSLPRANNEQFF
TRBD1	TRBV20-1	TRBJ2-7	NA	TGCAGTGCTGCCGGGACAGGGACCTACGAGCAGTACTTC	CSAAGTGTYEQYF
NA	TRBV11-2	TRBJ1-3	few	TGTGCCAGCAGCTTAAAAGTCCTTGCCTCAGGGTCTGGAAACACCATATATTTT	CASSLKVLASGSGNTIYF